This TCR beta chain stems from a study of post-analysis software for immune sequencing data. Study information: Multiple sclerosis in the patients followed relapsing-remitting, secondary progressive and progressive-relapsing courses. Study outcomes and limitations: Controls had significantly higher normalized Chao1 diversity than multiple sclerosis patients.

A word on this clonotype: As yet, its antigen is unknown. This clone may be a read error of a much larger clone one base away.

Each TCR beta cDNA library carried unique molecular identifiers. TCRdb called the PCR reads again in MiXCR, with one record for every CDR3 protein. The table has about 260,000 distinct CDR3 sequences, 35% to 40% seen once. The sample consisted of blood. The TCR originated in a girl aged 5-17 years with multiple sclerosis.

The CDR3 loop reads CAPVDIREQYF. CDR3 nucleotides: TGTGCCCCCGTGGACATACGAGAGCAGTACTTC. This chain connects TRBV6-1 to TRBJ2-7; a possible D gene is TRBD1 (5 bases). Germline V gene data show CDR1 as MNHNS and CDR2 as SASEGT. This CDR3 region has 11 residues. V lost 11 bases to trimming and J lost 7 bases, with 15 bases between them.